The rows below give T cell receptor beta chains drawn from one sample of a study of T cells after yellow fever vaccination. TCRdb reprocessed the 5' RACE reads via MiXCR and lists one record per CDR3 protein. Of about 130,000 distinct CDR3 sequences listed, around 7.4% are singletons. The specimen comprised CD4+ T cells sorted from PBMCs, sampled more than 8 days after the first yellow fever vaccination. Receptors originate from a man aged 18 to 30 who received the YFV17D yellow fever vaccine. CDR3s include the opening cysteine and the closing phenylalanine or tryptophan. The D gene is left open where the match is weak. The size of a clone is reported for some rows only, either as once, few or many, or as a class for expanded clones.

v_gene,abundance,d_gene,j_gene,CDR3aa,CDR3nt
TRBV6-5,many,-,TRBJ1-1,CASSSKLESPTSEAFF,TGTGCCAGCAGTTCGAAATTGGAATCCCCAACATCCGAAGCTTTCTTT
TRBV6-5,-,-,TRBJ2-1,CASSWLNEQFF,TGTGCCAGCAGTTGGCTAAATGAGCAGTTCTTC
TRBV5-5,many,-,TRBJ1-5,CASSLGTHQPQHF,TGTGCCAGCAGCTTGGGGACTCATCAGCCCCAGCATTTT
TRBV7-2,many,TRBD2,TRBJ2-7,CASRWGGSSYEQYF,TGTGCCAGCAGGTGGGGGGGGAGCTCCTACGAGCAGTACTTC
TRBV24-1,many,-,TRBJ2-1,CATSRGDEAVYNEQFF,TGTGCCACCAGTCGAGGGGACGAGGCTGTCTACAATGAGCAGTTCTTC
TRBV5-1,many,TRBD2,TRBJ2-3,CASSSGLADSDTQYF,TGCGCCAGCAGCTCGGGACTAGCGGATTCAGATACGCAGTATTTT
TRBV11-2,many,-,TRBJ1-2,CASSLRGGGARGYTF,TGTGCCAGCAGTTTAAGGGGAGGGGGGGCGCGAGGCTACACCTTC
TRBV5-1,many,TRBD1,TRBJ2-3,CASSLRTGADTQYF,TGCGCCAGCAGCTTGAGGACAGGGGCCGATACGCAGTATTTT
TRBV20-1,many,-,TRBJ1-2,CSARGRNYGYTF,TGCAGTGCTAGGGGACGTAACTATGGCTACACCTTC
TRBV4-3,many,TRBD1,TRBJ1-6,CASSLNPGQGNSPLHF,TGCGCCAGCAGCCTCAATCCGGGACAGGGGAATTCACCCCTCCACTTT
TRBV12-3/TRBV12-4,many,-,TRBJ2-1,CASSFGGSRSYNEQFF,TGTGCCAGCAGTTTCGGGGGTTCAAGGTCCTACAATGAGCAGTTCTTC